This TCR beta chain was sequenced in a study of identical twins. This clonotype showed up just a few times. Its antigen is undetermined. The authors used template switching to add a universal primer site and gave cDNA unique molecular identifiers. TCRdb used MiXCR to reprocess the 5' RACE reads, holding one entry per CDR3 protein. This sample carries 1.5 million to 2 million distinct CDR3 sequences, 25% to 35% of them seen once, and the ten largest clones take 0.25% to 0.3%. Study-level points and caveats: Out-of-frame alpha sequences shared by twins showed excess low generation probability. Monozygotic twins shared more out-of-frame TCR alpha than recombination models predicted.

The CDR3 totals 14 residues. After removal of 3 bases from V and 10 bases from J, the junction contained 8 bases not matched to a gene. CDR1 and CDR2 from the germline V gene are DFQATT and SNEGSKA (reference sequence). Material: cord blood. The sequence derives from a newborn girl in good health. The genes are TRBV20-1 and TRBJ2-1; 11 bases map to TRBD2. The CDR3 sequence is CSARALAGGYEQFF. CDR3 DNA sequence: TGCAGTGCTAGGGCGCTAGCGGGAGGATACGAGCAGTTCTTC.